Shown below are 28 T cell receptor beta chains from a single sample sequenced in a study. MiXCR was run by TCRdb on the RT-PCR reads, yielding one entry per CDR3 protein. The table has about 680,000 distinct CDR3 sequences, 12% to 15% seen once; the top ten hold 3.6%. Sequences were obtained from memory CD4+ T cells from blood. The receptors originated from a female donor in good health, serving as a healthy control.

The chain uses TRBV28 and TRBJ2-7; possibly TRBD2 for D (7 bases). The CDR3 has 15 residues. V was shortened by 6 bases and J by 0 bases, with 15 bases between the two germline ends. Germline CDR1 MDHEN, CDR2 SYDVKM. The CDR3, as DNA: TGTGCCAGCAGAAAGGGGGGGGCGGTCTCCTACGAGCAGTACTTC. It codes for CASRKGGAVSYEQYF. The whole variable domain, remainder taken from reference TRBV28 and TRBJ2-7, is DVKVTQSSRYLVKRTGEKVFLECVQDMDHENMFWYRQDPGLGLRLIYFSYDVKMKEKGDIPEGYSVSREKKERFSLILESASTNQTSMYLCASRKGGAVSYEQYFGPGTRLTVT.

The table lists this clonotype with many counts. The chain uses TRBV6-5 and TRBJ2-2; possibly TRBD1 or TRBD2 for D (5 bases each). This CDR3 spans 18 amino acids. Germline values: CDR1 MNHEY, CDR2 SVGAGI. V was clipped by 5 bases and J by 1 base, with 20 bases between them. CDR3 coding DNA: TGTGCCAGCAGTACGAACATCGGGACCCAAAAGAACACCGGGGAGCTGTTTTTT. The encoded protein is CASSTNIGTQKNTGELFF.

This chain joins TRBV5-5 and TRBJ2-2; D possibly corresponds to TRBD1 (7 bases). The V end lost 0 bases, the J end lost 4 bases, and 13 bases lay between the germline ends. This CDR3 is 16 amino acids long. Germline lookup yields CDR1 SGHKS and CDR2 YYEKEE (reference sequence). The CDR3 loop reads CASSLGGGGVTGELFF. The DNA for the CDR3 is TGTGCCAGCAGCTTGGGAGGAGGGGGCGTCACCGGGGAGCTGTTTTTT.

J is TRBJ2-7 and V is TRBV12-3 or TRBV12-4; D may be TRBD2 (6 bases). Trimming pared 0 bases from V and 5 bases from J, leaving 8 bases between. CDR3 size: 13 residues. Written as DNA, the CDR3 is TGTGCCAGCAGTTTAGCAAGCGGGCACGAGCAGTACTTC. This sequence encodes CASSLASGHEQYF.

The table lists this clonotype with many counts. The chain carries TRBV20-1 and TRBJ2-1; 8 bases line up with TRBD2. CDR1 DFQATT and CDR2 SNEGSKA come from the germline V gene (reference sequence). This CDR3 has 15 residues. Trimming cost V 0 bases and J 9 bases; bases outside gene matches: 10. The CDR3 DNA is TGCAGTGCTAGAGATGGAACCAGCGGGAGCGGTGAGCAGTTCTTC. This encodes CSARDGTSGSGEQFF.

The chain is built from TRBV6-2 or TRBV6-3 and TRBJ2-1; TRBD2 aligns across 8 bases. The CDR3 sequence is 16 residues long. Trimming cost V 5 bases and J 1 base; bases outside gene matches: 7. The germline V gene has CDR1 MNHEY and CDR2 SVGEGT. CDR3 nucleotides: TGTGCCAGCAGTGATGAAGCGGGAGAATCCTACAATGAGCAGTTCTTC. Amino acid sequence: CASSDEAGESYNEQFF.

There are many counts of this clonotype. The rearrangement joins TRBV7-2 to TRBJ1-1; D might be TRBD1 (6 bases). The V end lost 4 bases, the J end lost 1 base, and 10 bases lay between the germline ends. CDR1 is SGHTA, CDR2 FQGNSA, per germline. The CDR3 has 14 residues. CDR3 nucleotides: TGTGCCAGCAGCTCGGGACAACAGAACACTGAAGCTTTCTTT. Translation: CASSSGQQNTEAFF.

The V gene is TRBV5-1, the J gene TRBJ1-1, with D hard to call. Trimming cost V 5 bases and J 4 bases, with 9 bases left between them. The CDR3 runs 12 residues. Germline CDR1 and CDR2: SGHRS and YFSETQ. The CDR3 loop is CASSALGTEAFF. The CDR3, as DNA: TGCGCCAGCAGTGCCCTTGGCACTGAAGCTTTCTTT.

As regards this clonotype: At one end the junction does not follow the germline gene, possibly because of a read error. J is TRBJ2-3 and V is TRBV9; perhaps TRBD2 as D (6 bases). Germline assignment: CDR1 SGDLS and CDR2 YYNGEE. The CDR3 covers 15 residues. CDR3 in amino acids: CTSSATRWYTDTQYF. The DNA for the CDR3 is TGTACCAGCAGCGCGACTAGATGGTATACAGATACGCAGTATTTT.

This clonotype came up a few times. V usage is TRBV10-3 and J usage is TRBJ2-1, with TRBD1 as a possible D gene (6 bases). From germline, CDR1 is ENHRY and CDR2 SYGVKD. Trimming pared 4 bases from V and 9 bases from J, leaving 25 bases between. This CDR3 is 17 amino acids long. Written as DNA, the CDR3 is TGTGCCATCAGTGGGGCCTCTCGGACAGACCCAAGTAGTGAGCAGTTCTTC. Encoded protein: CAISGASRTDPSSEQFF.

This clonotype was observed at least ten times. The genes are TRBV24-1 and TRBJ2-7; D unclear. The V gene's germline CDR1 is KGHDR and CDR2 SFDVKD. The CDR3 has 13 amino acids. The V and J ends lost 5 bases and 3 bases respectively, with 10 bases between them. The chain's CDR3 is CATSGETGYEQYF. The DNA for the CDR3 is TGTGCCACCAGTGGAGAAACGGGCTACGAGCAGTACTTC.

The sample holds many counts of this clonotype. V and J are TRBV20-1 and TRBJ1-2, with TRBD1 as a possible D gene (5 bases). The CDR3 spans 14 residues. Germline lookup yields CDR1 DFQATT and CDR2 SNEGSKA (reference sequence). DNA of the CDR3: TGCAGCGCCAAACCCGGGGACTTCTACTATGGCTACACCTTC. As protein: CSAKPGDFYYGYTF.

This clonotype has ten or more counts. CDR3 sequence: CASSYDRDYEQYF. The CDR3 nucleotides read TGTGCCAGCAGCTACGACAGGGACTACGAGCAGTACTTC. This chain links TRBV7-3 with TRBJ2-7, with 7 positions matching TRBD1. The germline V gene has CDR1 SGHTA and CDR2 FQGTGA. The V segment lost 4 bases and the J segment 3 bases; nucleotides outside the gene matches: 3. The CDR3 extends over 13 amino acids.

The CDR3 loop is CASSQDGGGRTDTQYF. The CDR3 DNA reads as TGTGCCAGCAGCCAAGATGGCGGCGGGAGAACAGATACGCAGTATTTT. The chain is built from TRBV3-1 and TRBJ2-3; 7 bases map to TRBD2. This CDR3 contains 16 residues. CDR1 and CDR2 (germline): LGHDT, YNNKEL (reference sequence). The V and J ends lost 0 bases and 3 bases, in that order; junction bases with no gene match: 6.

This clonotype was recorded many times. CDR3 amino acids: CASSGQQVVQYF. DNA of the CDR3: TGTGCCAGCAGTGGACAGCAAGTCGTCCAGTACTTC. J is TRBJ2-7 and V is TRBV2; maybe TRBD1 (5 bases). V shed 4 bases and J shed 10 bases, with 14 bases lying between them. This CDR3 comprises 12 residues. Per germline, CDR1 SNHLY and CDR2 FYNNEI.

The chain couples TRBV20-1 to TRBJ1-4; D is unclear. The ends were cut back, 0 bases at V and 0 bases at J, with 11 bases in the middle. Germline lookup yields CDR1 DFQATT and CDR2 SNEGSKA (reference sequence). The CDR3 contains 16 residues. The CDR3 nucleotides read TGCAGTGCTAGAGACCCGGGTGGGGCAACTAATGAAAAACTGTTTTTT. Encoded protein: CSARDPGGATNEKLFF.

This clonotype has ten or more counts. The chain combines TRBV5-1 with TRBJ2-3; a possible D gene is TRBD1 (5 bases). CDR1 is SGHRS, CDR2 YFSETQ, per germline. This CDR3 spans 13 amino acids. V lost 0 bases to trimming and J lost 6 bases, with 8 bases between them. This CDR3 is CASSLGQSDTQYF. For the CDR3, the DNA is TGCGCCAGCAGCTTGGGACAGTCGGATACGCAGTATTTT.

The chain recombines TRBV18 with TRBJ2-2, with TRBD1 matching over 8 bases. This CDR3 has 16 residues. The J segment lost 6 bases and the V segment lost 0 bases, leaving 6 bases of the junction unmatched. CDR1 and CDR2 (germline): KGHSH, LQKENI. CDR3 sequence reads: CASSPPGTGSSGELFF. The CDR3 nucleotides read TGTGCCAGCTCACCACCCGGGACAGGTTCCTCCGGGGAGCTGTTTTTT.

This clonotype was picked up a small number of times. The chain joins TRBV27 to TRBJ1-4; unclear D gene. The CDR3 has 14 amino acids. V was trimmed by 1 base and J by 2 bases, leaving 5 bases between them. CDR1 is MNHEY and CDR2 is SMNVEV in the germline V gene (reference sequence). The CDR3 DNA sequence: TGTGCCAGCAGTTTATGGGCGACTAATGAAAAACTGTTTTTT. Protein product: CASSLWATNEKLFF.

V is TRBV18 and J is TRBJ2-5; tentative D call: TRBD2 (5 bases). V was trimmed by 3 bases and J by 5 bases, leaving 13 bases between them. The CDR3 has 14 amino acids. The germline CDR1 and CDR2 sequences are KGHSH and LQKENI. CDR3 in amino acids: CASSPDSRRETQYF. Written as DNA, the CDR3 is TGTGCCAGCTCACCCGATAGCAGGAGGGAGACCCAGTACTTC.

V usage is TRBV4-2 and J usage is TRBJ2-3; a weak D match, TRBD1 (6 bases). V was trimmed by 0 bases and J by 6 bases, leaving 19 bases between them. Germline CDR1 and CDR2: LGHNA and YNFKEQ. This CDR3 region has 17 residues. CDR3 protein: CASSQDGTKGAPDTQYF. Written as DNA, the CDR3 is TGTGCCAGCAGCCAAGACGGGACAAAGGGCGCCCCGGATACGCAGTATTTT.

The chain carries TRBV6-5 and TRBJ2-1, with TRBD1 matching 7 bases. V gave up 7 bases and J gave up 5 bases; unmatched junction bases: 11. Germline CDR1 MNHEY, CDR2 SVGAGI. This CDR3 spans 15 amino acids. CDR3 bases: TGTGCCAGCACGGGCCTAGTCAGGGGGAACAATGAGCAGTTCTTC. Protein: CASTGLVRGNNEQFF.

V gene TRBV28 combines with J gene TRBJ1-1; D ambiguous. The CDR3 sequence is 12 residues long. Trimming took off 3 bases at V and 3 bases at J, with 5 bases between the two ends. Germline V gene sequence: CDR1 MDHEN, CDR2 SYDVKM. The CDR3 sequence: CASSFQHTEAFF. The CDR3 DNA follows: TGTGCCAGCAGTTTCCAGCACACTGAAGCTTTCTTT.

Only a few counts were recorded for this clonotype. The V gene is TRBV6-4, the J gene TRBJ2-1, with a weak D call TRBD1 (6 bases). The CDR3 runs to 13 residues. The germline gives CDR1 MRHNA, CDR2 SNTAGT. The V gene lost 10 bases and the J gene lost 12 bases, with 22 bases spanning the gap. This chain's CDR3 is CAIPQGPFAGQFF. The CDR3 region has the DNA TGTGCCATCCCACAGGGCCCTTTCGCTGGGCAGTTCTTC.

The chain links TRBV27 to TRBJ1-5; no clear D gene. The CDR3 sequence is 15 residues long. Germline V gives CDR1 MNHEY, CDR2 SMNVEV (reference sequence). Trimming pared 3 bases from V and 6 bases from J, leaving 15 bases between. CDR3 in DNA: TGTGCCAGCAGTTTGAATTACGGCAGCTCTCAGCCCCAGCATTTT. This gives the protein CASSLNYGSSQPQHF.

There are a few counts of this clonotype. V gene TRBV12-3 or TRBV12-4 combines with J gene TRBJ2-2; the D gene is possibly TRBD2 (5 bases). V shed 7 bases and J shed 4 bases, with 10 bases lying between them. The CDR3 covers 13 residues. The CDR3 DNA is TGTGCCAGCAACCGGGAAGTCACCGGGGAGCTGTTTTTT. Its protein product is CASNREVTGELFF.

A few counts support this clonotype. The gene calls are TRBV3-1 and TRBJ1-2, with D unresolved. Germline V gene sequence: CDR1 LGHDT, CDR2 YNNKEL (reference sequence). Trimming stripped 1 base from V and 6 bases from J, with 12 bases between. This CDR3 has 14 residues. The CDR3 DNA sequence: TGTGCCAGCAGCCAAGGAGGGAGTTCTCATGGCTACACCTTC. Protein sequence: CASSQGGSSHGYTF.

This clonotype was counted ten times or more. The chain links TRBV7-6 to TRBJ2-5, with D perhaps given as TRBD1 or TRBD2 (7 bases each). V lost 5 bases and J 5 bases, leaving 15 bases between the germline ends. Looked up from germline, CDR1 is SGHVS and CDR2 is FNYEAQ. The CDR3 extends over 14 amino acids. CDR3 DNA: TGTGCCAGCAGCCAGGGGGGGAGTCGGGAGACCCAGTACTTC. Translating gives CASSQGGSRETQYF. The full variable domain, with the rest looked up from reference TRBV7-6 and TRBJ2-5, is GAGVSQSPRYKVTKRGQDVALRCDPISGHVSLYWYRQALGQGPEFLTYFNYEAQQDKSGLPNDRFSAERPEGSISTLTIQRTEQRDSAMYRCASSQGGSRETQYFGPGTRLLVL.